This is a list of T cell receptor beta chains from one sample in a study of shared clonotypes between healthy human individuals. Sequenced by immunoSEQ multiplex PCR; TCRdb stores in-frame clones only, minus some. The sample has 1.6 million or so clones, about 96% seen once. The sample was naive CD4+ T cells sorted from blood. The receptor set was obtained from a man aged 25 to 40 in good health. Both conserved end residues are part of each CDR3. The D gene is left open where the match is weak. Some rows mark clone size as missing; the rest say once, few, many or name a class of expanded clone.

size	V	J	D	DNA	CDR3
.	TRBV5-1	TRBJ1-1	TRBD1	TGCGCCAGCAGCTCAGCGGACAGGGGGCAGTGGACTGAAGCTTTCTTT	CASSSADRGQWTEAFF
.	TRBV14	TRBJ2-7	.	TGTGCCAGCAGCCAAGATTTGACTAGGCGAGAGCAGTACTTC	CASSQDLTRREQYF
.	TRBV19	TRBJ2-1	TRBD2	TGTGCCAGTAGACCGGGGAGGGGCGTGCACAATGAGCAGTTCTTC	CASRPGRGVHNEQFF
once	TRBV14	TRBJ1-2	TRBD1	TGTGCCAGCAGCCAAACGGGACAGGGGAGGACTGAGGACAACTATGGCTACACCTTC	CASSQTGQGRTEDNYGYTF
once	TRBV9	TRBJ2-3	.	TGTGCCAGCAGCGTAGTTGACATCTCGGGCCATACGCAGTATTTT	CASSVVDISGHTQYF
.	TRBV9	TRBJ2-5	.	TGTGCCAGCAGTAGCCCCAGGGGTATAGGGGAGACCCAGTACTTC	CASSSPRGIGETQYF
few	TRBV18	TRBJ2-1	TRBD2	TGTGCCAGCTCACCACTCTCGACTAGCGGGGAGCAGTTCTTC	CASSPLSTSGEQFF
.	TRBV5-1	TRBJ2-2	.	TGCGCCAGCAGCTTGGTCTTAACCGGGGAGCTGTTTTTT	CASSLVLTGELFF
.	TRBV6-6	TRBJ1-5	.	TGTGCCAGCAGTTACTCCGCGGGGGGCGTTCAGCCCCAGCATTTT	CASSYSAGGVQPQHF
.	TRBV29-1	TRBJ2-1	.	TGCAGCGTTGCGGACTATTCCCCCGATGAGCAGTTCTTC	CSVADYSPDEQFF
.	TRBV18	TRBJ2-1	.	TGTGCCAGCTCACTACGGGACGGCTACAATGAGCAGTTCTTC	CASSLRDGYNEQFF
.	TRBV14	TRBJ1-2	.	TGTGCCAGCAGCCAAGACCCCAAGGGGGTGAAGGGCTACACCTTC	CASSQDPKGVKGYTF
.	TRBV11-2	TRBJ2-1	.	TGTGCCAGCAGCTCATACTTAGCGGAAAGCTACAATGAGCAGTTCTTC	CASSSYLAESYNEQFF
.	TRBV28	TRBJ1-2	.	TGTGCCAGCAGTTTACTCATTCCTCAGGCGGACTATGGCTACACCTTC	CASSLLIPQADYGYTF
.	TRBV19	TRBJ2-7	.	TGTGCCACTAGTCCTAGACGCGGGCTTGAGCAGTACTTC	CATSPRRGLEQYF
once	TRBV5-5	TRBJ1-4	.	TGTGCCAGCAGCTTGGTGGGGGGAGAAAAACTGTTTTTT	CASSLVGGEKLFF
.	TRBV7-9	TRBJ2-7	TRBD1	TGTGCCAGCAGCCTTTCCGGGACAGGGGCCTATGAGCAGTACTTC	CASSLSGTGAYEQYF
.	TRBV13	TRBJ2-2	.	TGTGCCAGCAGCTTAATTCTCGGGGAGCTGTTTTTT	CASSLILGELFF
.	TRBV10-3	TRBJ1-1	.	TGTGCCAGTACCGGGGGGAGGACTATGAACACTGAAGCTTTCTTT	CASTGGRTMNTEAFF
.	TRBV28	TRBJ2-7	.	TGTGCCAGCAGTTCTAGCCCTACCTACGAGCAGTACTTC	CASSSSPTYEQYF
.	TRBV5-4	TRBJ2-2	TRBD1	TGTGCCTGGGGACAGGGGGCTGACACCGGGGAGCTGTTTTTT	CAWGQGADTGELFF
.	TRBV20-1	TRBJ2-7	.	TGCAGTGCTACAGAGATATACGAGCAGTACTTC	CSATEIYEQYF
.	TRBV6-4	TRBJ1-1	.	TGTGCCAGCAGCCAATCGGGACTCCCAAACACTGAAGCTTTCTTT	CASSQSGLPNTEAFF
.	TRBV6-6	TRBJ2-7	TRBD1	TGTGCCAGCAGTCAAGACAGGGGGCGCGACGAGCAGTACTTC	CASSQDRGRDEQYF
.	TRBV25-1	TRBJ2-7	.	TGTGCCAGCAGTGGGGATCGGTTGTACGAGCAGTACTTC	CASSGDRLYEQYF
.	TRBV5-1	TRBJ1-2	TRBD1	TGCGCCAGCAGCTCTCCCGGGACAGGGGGTAATGGCTACACCTTC	CASSSPGTGGNGYTF
few	TRBV9	TRBJ1-4	.	TGTGCCAGCAGTGAGACCGCTTGGGAAAAACTGTTTTTT	CASSETAWEKLFF